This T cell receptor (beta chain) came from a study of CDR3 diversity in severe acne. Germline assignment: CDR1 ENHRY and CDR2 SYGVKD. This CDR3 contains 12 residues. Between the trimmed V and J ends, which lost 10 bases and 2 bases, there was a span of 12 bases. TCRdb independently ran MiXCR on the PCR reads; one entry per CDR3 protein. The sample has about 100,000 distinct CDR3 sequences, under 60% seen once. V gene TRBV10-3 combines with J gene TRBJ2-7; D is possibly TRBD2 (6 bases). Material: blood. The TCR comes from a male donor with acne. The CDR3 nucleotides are TGTGCCAGCGGGGAACGAACCTACGAGCAGTACTTC. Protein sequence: CASGERTYEQYF.